This is a list of T cell receptor beta chains from one sample in a study of T-cell memory formation after mild COVID-19. TCRdb re-called the 5' RACE reads through MiXCR, storing one row per CDR3 protein. The repertoire holds hundreds of thousands of distinct CDR3 sequences, approximately 15% seen once, with about 7.5% in the top ten. Material: PBMCs or a T cell subset sorted from them (not recorded which). These receptors were obtained from an adult woman who had mild COVID-19 (a few samples of this study predate the infection). Cell type and time point are not known. Both conserved end residues are part of each CDR3. The order of the fields is clone size, D gene, J gene, V gene, CDR3 protein, CDR3 DNA. The D gene is left open where the match is weak. Not every row has a clone size; where given, it reads once, few, many or a size class.

clone size: few
D gene: NA
J gene: TRBJ2-7
V gene: TRBV11-3
CDR3 protein: CASSAGLPPYEQYF
CDR3 DNA: TGTGCCAGCAGTGCGGGGCTACCACCTTACGAGCAGTACTTC

clone size: NA
D gene: TRBD1
J gene: TRBJ2-7
V gene: TRBV19
CDR3 protein: CASSSGQGGSYEQYF
CDR3 DNA: TGTGCCAGTAGTTCCGGACAGGGGGGGTCCTACGAGCAGTACTTC

clone size: NA
D gene: NA
J gene: TRBJ2-5
V gene: TRBV29-1
CDR3 protein: CSVDVRGGNQYF
CDR3 DNA: TGCAGCGTTGATGTGCGAGGGGGGAACCAGTACTTC

clone size: few
D gene: NA
J gene: TRBJ1-5
V gene: TRBV7-2
CDR3 protein: CASSQQENQPQHF
CDR3 DNA: TGTGCCAGCAGCCAACAGGAAAATCAGCCCCAGCATTTT

clone size: NA
D gene: NA
J gene: TRBJ2-7
V gene: TRBV5-5
CDR3 protein: CASTPPGVHYEQYF
CDR3 DNA: TGTGCCAGCACCCCCCCGGGGGTTCACTACGAGCAGTACTTC

clone size: few
D gene: NA
J gene: TRBJ2-1
V gene: TRBV7-9
CDR3 protein: CASRRDTNTHEQFF
CDR3 DNA: TGTGCCAGCAGAAGGGACACCAACACTCATGAGCAGTTCTTC

clone size: NA
D gene: NA
J gene: TRBJ2-5
V gene: TRBV15
CDR3 protein: CATSIDNQETQYF
CDR3 DNA: TGTGCCACCAGCATAGACAACCAAGAGACCCAGTACTTC

clone size: NA
D gene: TRBD2
J gene: TRBJ2-3
V gene: TRBV5-1
CDR3 protein: CASSLGLADTTDTQYF
CDR3 DNA: TGCGCCAGCAGCTTGGGGCTAGCGGATACTACAGATACGCAGTATTTT

clone size: NA
D gene: NA
J gene: TRBJ2-1
V gene: TRBV9
CDR3 protein: CASSVGNRPNEQFF
CDR3 DNA: TGTGCCAGCAGCGTAGGAAACAGGCCGAATGAGCAGTTCTTC

clone size: NA
D gene: TRBD1
J gene: TRBJ1-4
V gene: TRBV7-2
CDR3 protein: CASSPGGQGGGKLFF
CDR3 DNA: TGTGCCAGCAGCCCCGGGGGACAGGGGGGTGGAAAACTGTTTTTT

clone size: NA
D gene: NA
J gene: TRBJ2-1
V gene: TRBV6-6
CDR3 protein: CASSRDVGYNEQFF
CDR3 DNA: TGTGCCAGTAGCCGGGACGTAGGGTACAATGAGCAGTTCTTC

clone size: few
D gene: NA
J gene: TRBJ1-2
V gene: TRBV4-1
CDR3 protein: CASSQDKLQILYGYTF
CDR3 DNA: TGCGCCAGCAGCCAAGATAAGCTCCAGATACTCTATGGCTACACCTTC

clone size: few
D gene: TRBD1
J gene: TRBJ1-3
V gene: TRBV4-1
CDR3 protein: CASSHGQAVSSGNTIYF
CDR3 DNA: TGCGCCAGCAGCCATGGACAGGCGGTCTCCTCTGGAAACACCATATATTTT

clone size: NA
D gene: NA
J gene: TRBJ1-1
V gene: TRBV6-2/TRBV6-3
CDR3 protein: CASSYFLRAPNTEAFF
CDR3 DNA: TGTGCCAGCAGTTACTTTCTACGGGCTCCGAACACTGAAGCTTTCTTT

clone size: few
D gene: TRBD1
J gene: TRBJ1-6
V gene: TRBV5-1
CDR3 protein: CASSEQGANSPLHF
CDR3 DNA: TGCGCCAGCAGCGAACAGGGGGCCAATTCACCCCTCCACTTT

clone size: few
D gene: NA
J gene: TRBJ2-4
V gene: TRBV19
CDR3 protein: CASSIGAGMAKNIQYF
CDR3 DNA: TGTGCCAGTAGTATAGGGGCAGGGATGGCCAAAAACATTCAGTACTTC

clone size: NA
D gene: TRBD1
J gene: TRBJ2-5
V gene: TRBV9
CDR3 protein: CASSPLPGQGAQTQYF
CDR3 DNA: TGTGCCAGCAGCCCATTACCGGGACAGGGGGCTCAGACCCAGTACTTC

clone size: few
D gene: NA
J gene: TRBJ2-5
V gene: TRBV5-6
CDR3 protein: CASSLARPGYQETQYF
CDR3 DNA: TGTGCCAGCAGCTTGGCCCGGCCAGGCTACCAAGAGACCCAGTACTTC

clone size: NA
D gene: TRBD2
J gene: TRBJ2-1
V gene: TRBV11-2
CDR3 protein: CASSHPGTSTEQFF
CDR3 DNA: TGTGCCAGCAGCCACCCCGGGACTAGCACTGAGCAGTTCTTC

clone size: once
D gene: NA
J gene: TRBJ1-2
V gene: TRBV7-9
CDR3 protein: CASSFGGTEANYGYTF
CDR3 DNA: TGTGCCAGCAGCTTTGGAGGGACCGAAGCTAACTATGGCTACACCTTC

clone size: few
D gene: NA
J gene: TRBJ1-2
V gene: TRBV20-1
CDR3 protein: CSARTYGYTF
CDR3 DNA: TGCAGTGCTAGGACATATGGCTACACCTTC

clone size: many
D gene: NA
J gene: TRBJ2-1
V gene: TRBV29-1
CDR3 protein: CSVKSSYNEQFF
CDR3 DNA: TGCAGCGTTAAGAGTTCCTACAATGAGCAGTTCTTC

clone size: few
D gene: NA
J gene: TRBJ2-5
V gene: TRBV20-1
CDR3 protein: CSARYPGLLKTQYF
CDR3 DNA: TGCAGTGCTAGATATCCCGGGCTTTTAAAGACCCAGTACTTC

clone size: NA
D gene: TRBD2
J gene: TRBJ2-7
V gene: TRBV4-3
CDR3 protein: CASSQTSASGYEQYF
CDR3 DNA: TGCGCCAGCAGCCAAACCTCGGCTAGCGGCTACGAGCAGTACTTC

clone size: NA
D gene: NA
J gene: TRBJ2-2
V gene: TRBV6-2/TRBV6-3
CDR3 protein: CASRLTISTGELFF
CDR3 DNA: TGTGCCAGCAGACTAACTATTTCCACCGGGGAGCTGTTTTTT

clone size: NA
D gene: NA
J gene: TRBJ1-1
V gene: TRBV29-1
CDR3 protein: CSVGGTVEAFF
CDR3 DNA: TGCAGCGTCGGGGGGACGGTCGAAGCTTTCTTT

clone size: NA
D gene: TRBD1
J gene: TRBJ1-3
V gene: TRBV15
CDR3 protein: CATGGQGYTIYF
CDR3 DNA: TGTGCCACCGGGGGACAGGGATACACCATATATTTT

clone size: NA
D gene: TRBD1
J gene: TRBJ2-7
V gene: TRBV6-2/TRBV6-3
CDR3 protein: CASSNRGLVDEQYF
CDR3 DNA: TGTGCCAGCAGCAACAGGGGCCTTGTAGACGAGCAGTACTTC

clone size: NA
D gene: TRBD1
J gene: TRBJ2-7
V gene: TRBV7-9
CDR3 protein: CASSLEVGDRAFYEQYF
CDR3 DNA: TGTGCCAGCAGCTTAGAGGTGGGGGACAGGGCATTCTACGAGCAGTACTTC

clone size: NA
D gene: NA
J gene: TRBJ2-5
V gene: TRBV4-1
CDR3 protein: CASSQDLGQNQETQYF
CDR3 DNA: TGCGCCAGCAGCCAAGATCTTGGACAGAACCAAGAGACCCAGTACTTC

clone size: few
D gene: NA
J gene: TRBJ2-3
V gene: TRBV29-1
CDR3 protein: CSAASRQKSTDTQYF
CDR3 DNA: TGCAGCGCCGCCTCGCGCCAGAAAAGCACAGATACGCAGTATTTT

clone size: once
D gene: NA
J gene: TRBJ2-5
V gene: TRBV12-5
CDR3 protein: CASGTTQRGWETQYF
CDR3 DNA: TGTGCTAGTGGAACGACCCAGAGGGGTTGGGAGACCCAGTACTTC

clone size: NA
D gene: NA
J gene: TRBJ2-7
V gene: TRBV24-1
CDR3 protein: CATSDSGLNSYEQYF
CDR3 DNA: TGTGCCACCAGTGACTCCGGCCTTAACTCCTACGAGCAGTACTTC

clone size: NA
D gene: TRBD1
J gene: TRBJ1-1
V gene: TRBV7-9
CDR3 protein: CASTDRGRMNTEAFF
CDR3 DNA: TGTGCCAGCACAGACAGGGGTAGGATGAACACTGAAGCTTTCTTT

clone size: NA
D gene: TRBD2
J gene: TRBJ2-2
V gene: TRBV9
CDR3 protein: CASSVPTSGEALSTGELFF
CDR3 DNA: TGTGCCAGCAGCGTACCTACTAGCGGGGAAGCCCTTAGTACCGGGGAGCTGTTTTTT

clone size: few
D gene: TRBD1
J gene: TRBJ1-2
V gene: TRBV7-2
CDR3 protein: CASSFNQGADGYTF
CDR3 DNA: TGTGCCAGCAGCTTCAATCAGGGGGCGGATGGCTACACCTTC

clone size: NA
D gene: TRBD2
J gene: TRBJ2-7
V gene: TRBV4-1
CDR3 protein: CASSQATSSGGSYEQYF
CDR3 DNA: TGCGCCAGCAGCCAAGCCACATCTAGCGGGGGATCCTACGAGCAGTACTTC

clone size: NA
D gene: TRBD1
J gene: TRBJ1-1
V gene: TRBV7-6
CDR3 protein: CASSLRAVQGVEAFF
CDR3 DNA: TGTGCCAGCAGCTTAAGGGCGGTGCAGGGGGTAGAAGCTTTCTTT

clone size: NA
D gene: TRBD2
J gene: TRBJ2-1
V gene: TRBV30
CDR3 protein: CAWNGGSSDEQFF
CDR3 DNA: TGTGCCTGGAATGGCGGGAGCTCGGATGAGCAGTTCTTC

clone size: few
D gene: NA
J gene: TRBJ1-1
V gene: TRBV3-1
CDR3 protein: CASSQSRPVMNTEAFF
CDR3 DNA: TGTGCCAGCAGCCAAAGCCGGCCCGTTATGAACACTGAAGCTTTCTTT

clone size: many
D gene: TRBD1
J gene: TRBJ2-1
V gene: TRBV5-5
CDR3 protein: CASSSRQGQWEYGQGNEQFF
CDR3 DNA: TGTGCCAGCAGCTCGCGACAGGGTCAATGGGAGTACGGTCAAGGGAATGAGCAGTTCTTC

clone size: NA
D gene: NA
J gene: TRBJ2-3
V gene: TRBV15
CDR3 protein: CATSEIGTQHPQYF
CDR3 DNA: TGTGCCACCAGCGAGATAGGGACCCAACATCCGCAGTATTTT

clone size: NA
D gene: TRBD1
J gene: TRBJ2-7
V gene: TRBV7-6
CDR3 protein: CASSGPGQPYEQYF
CDR3 DNA: TGTGCCAGCAGCGGACCGGGACAGCCCTACGAGCAGTACTTC

clone size: NA
D gene: NA
J gene: TRBJ1-1
V gene: TRBV7-3
CDR3 protein: CASSLIGSSEAFF
CDR3 DNA: TGTGCCAGCAGCTTAATCGGCAGTTCTGAAGCTTTCTTT

clone size: few
D gene: TRBD2
J gene: TRBJ2-5
V gene: TRBV5-6
CDR3 protein: CASSVDTTSGSGETQYF
CDR3 DNA: TGTGCCAGCAGCGTGGATACGACTAGCGGGAGTGGTGAGACCCAGTACTTC

clone size: few
D gene: TRBD2
J gene: TRBJ2-1
V gene: TRBV12-3/TRBV12-4
CDR3 protein: CASRLSGTSVYNEQFF
CDR3 DNA: TGTGCCAGCAGACTCTCCGGGACTAGCGTTTACAATGAGCAGTTCTTC

clone size: NA
D gene: NA
J gene: TRBJ2-1
V gene: TRBV7-2
CDR3 protein: CASSLGLEGGGFF
CDR3 DNA: TGTGCCAGCAGCTTAGGGCTAGAGGGAGGGGGGTTCTTC

clone size: few
D gene: NA
J gene: TRBJ2-1
V gene: TRBV7-2
CDR3 protein: CASRSGGTALNHEQFF
CDR3 DNA: TGTGCCAGCAGATCAGGGGGGACTGCCCTCAACCATGAGCAGTTCTTC

clone size: NA
D gene: NA
J gene: TRBJ2-5
V gene: TRBV19
CDR3 protein: CASSIAGRGRQETQYF
CDR3 DNA: TGTGCCAGTAGTATAGCTGGCAGGGGCCGCCAAGAGACCCAGTACTTC

clone size: few
D gene: NA
J gene: TRBJ2-1
V gene: TRBV2
CDR3 protein: CASSGDSSVVDEQFF
CDR3 DNA: TGTGCCAGCAGTGGAGACTCGAGCGTGGTCGATGAGCAGTTCTTC

clone size: NA
D gene: TRBD2
J gene: TRBJ2-7
V gene: TRBV6-2/TRBV6-3
CDR3 protein: CASISSGTYEQYF
CDR3 DNA: TGTGCCAGCATCTCTAGCGGAACCTACGAGCAGTACTTC

clone size: few
D gene: TRBD1
J gene: TRBJ1-6
V gene: TRBV7-8
CDR3 protein: CASSPTQGTDTPLHF
CDR3 DNA: TGTGCCAGCAGCCCGACACAGGGGACGGATACACCCCTCCACTTT

clone size: NA
D gene: TRBD1
J gene: TRBJ1-5
V gene: TRBV20-1
CDR3 protein: CSARGTGDSQPQHF
CDR3 DNA: TGCAGTGCTAGGGGAACAGGGGACTCTCAGCCCCAGCATTTT

clone size: few
D gene: NA
J gene: TRBJ1-4
V gene: TRBV15
CDR3 protein: CATSRDPASNEKLFF
CDR3 DNA: TGTGCCACCAGCAGAGATCCAGCGTCTAATGAAAAACTGTTTTTT

clone size: few
D gene: NA
J gene: TRBJ2-1
V gene: TRBV14
CDR3 protein: CASSQESVLDEQFF
CDR3 DNA: TGTGCCAGCAGCCAAGAATCCGTTTTGGATGAGCAGTTCTTC

clone size: NA
D gene: TRBD1
J gene: TRBJ2-3
V gene: TRBV24-1
CDR3 protein: CATSDPGQGHGDTQYF
CDR3 DNA: TGTGCCACCAGTGATCCGGGACAGGGGCACGGAGATACGCAGTATTTT

clone size: NA
D gene: NA
J gene: TRBJ1-5
V gene: TRBV5-1
CDR3 protein: CASSLDGEGQPQHF
CDR3 DNA: TGCGCCAGCAGCTTGGATGGGGAAGGTCAGCCCCAGCATTTT

clone size: NA
D gene: TRBD1
J gene: TRBJ2-5
V gene: TRBV11-2
CDR3 protein: CASSSKGQVQGTQYF
CDR3 DNA: TGTGCCAGCAGCTCAAAGGGACAGGTTCAGGGGACCCAGTACTTC